These 6 T cell receptor beta chains were all obtained from the same sample, sequenced in a study of blood T cell repertoires in COVID-19. The repertoire was sequenced with immunoSEQ multiplex PCR; TCRdb's copy has only in-frame clones and lacks some. The sample yields around 120,000 clones, 60% to 85% seen once. Specimen: peripheral blood. The receptors originated from a man in his 70s with acute or convalescent COVID-19.

V usage is TRBV18 and J usage is TRBJ2-1; TRBD2 is a possible D gene (6 bases). The CDR3 is 15 residues long. Trimming shortened V by 3 bases and J by 7 bases, and 16 bases separated the two germline ends. The germline gives CDR1 KGHSH, CDR2 LQKENI. CDR3 nucleotide sequence: TGTGCCAGCTCACCCCTAGGGACTGGGGGGAATGAGCAGTTCTTC. Its protein product is CASSPLGTGGNEQFF.

This clone has only a few counts. This chain connects TRBV4-1 to TRBJ1-3; D is unresolved. Per the germline V gene, CDR1 is MGHRA and CDR2 is YSYEKL. The V gene lost 1 base and the J gene lost 0 bases, with 13 bases spanning the gap. There are 17 residues in the CDR3. The CDR3 nucleotides are TGCGCCAGCAGCCAAGGGTCAGGCCGGGACTCTGGAAACACCATATATTTT. Its protein is CASSQGSGRDSGNTIYF.

The genes are TRBV29-1 and TRBJ1-1; D gene ambiguous. V lost 4 bases and J 4 bases, leaving 7 bases between the germline ends. The germline V gene has CDR1 SQVTM and CDR2 ANQGSEA. The CDR3 totals 11 residues. The CDR3 DNA reads TGCAGCGTTGCTGTCGGCACTGAAGCTTTCTTT. Protein sequence: CSVAVGTEAFF. Supplemented by reference TRBV29-1 and TRBJ1-1, the full variable domain reads SAVISQKPSRDICQRGTSLTIQCQVDSQVTMMFWYRQQPGQSLTLIATANQGSEATYESGFVIDKFPISRPNLTFSTLTVSNMSPEDSSIYLCSVAVGTEAFFGQGTRLTVV.

In this sample, this clone turned up once. This rearrangement joins TRBV3-1 (or the pseudogene TRBV3-2) to TRBJ1-1; 7 bases align to TRBD1. The CDR3 covers 14 residues. CDR1 LGHDT and CDR2 YNNKEL come from the germline V gene (reference sequence). V was clipped by 4 bases and J by 11 bases; unmatched bases: 13. CDR3 nucleotides: TGTGCCAGCAGCCTAAAGGGGACAGAGACAAGGGCTTTCTTT. Its translation is CASSLKGTETRAFF.

The chain couples TRBV9 to TRBJ2-3; D perhaps matches TRBD2 (5 bases). The CDR3 is made up of 15 amino acids. V was cut by 0 bases and J by 2 bases, with 10 bases left in between. From germline, CDR1 is SGDLS and CDR2 YYNGEE. CDR3 region: CASSVGMEVTDTQYF. The CDR3 DNA sequence: TGTGCCAGCAGCGTAGGGATGGAGGTCACAGATACGCAGTATTTT. Filled out from reference TRBV9 and TRBJ2-3, the complete variable domain reads DSGVTQTPKHLITATGQRVTLRCSPRSGDLSVYWYQQSLDQGLQFLIQYYNGEERAKGNILERFSAQQFPDLHSELNLSSLELGDSALYFCASSVGMEVTDTQYFGPGTRLTVL.

The chain joins TRBV3-1 (or the pseudogene TRBV3-2) to TRBJ1-6; the match to TRBD1 covers 11 bases. With V trimmed by 3 bases and J by 4 bases, 5 bases remained unmatched. Germline V lookup: CDR1 LGHDT, CDR2 YNNKEL (reference sequence). There are 17 residues in the CDR3. Here the CDR3 reads CASSQRTGGFYNSPLHF. CDR3 bases: TGTGCCAGCAGCCAGAGGACAGGGGGCTTTTATAATTCACCCCTCCACTTT.